The 17 T cell receptor beta chains below all came from one sample that was sequenced in a study of precursors of human CD4 cytotoxic T cells. Sorted CD4+ central memory, effector memory, IL-7R-high TEMRA and IL-7R-negative TEMRA cells underwent bulk UMI sequencing. TCRdb used MiXCR to reprocess the reads, holding one entry per CDR3 protein. Of about 340 distinct CDR3 sequences detected, roughly a sixth appear once; the ten largest clones hold 16%. The sequenced material came from memory CD4+ T cells from blood (PBMCs). These TCRs come from a human donor in good health.

The chain is built from TRBV18 and TRBJ1-4; the D is unclear. The CDR3 is 14 amino acids. The V end was cut by 5 bases, the J end by 7 bases, with 14 bases between. CDR1 and CDR2 from the germline V gene are KGHSH and LQKENI. The CDR3 DNA sequence: TGTGCCAGCTCATATCGGGGTTTCGGTGAAAAACTGTTTTTT. Amino acid sequence: CASSYRGFGEKLFF. Based on the CDR3 plus reference TRBV18 and TRBJ1-4, the full variable domain is NAGVMQNPRHLVRRRGQEARLRCSPMKGHSHVYWYRQLPEEGLKFMVYLQKENIIDESGMPKERFSAEFPKEGPSILRIQQVVRGDSAAYFCASSYRGFGEKLFFGSGTQLSVL.

In this sample, this clonotype is large. This chain uses TRBV12-3 or TRBV12-4 with TRBJ2-1; no clear D gene. The germline V and J ends were trimmed by 11 bases and 3 bases, with 14 bases remaining between them. The CDR3 spans 13 residues. This CDR3 is CAAQRKIYNEQFF. The CDR3 nucleotides read TGTGCCGCCCAGCGCAAAATCTACAATGAGCAGTTCTTC.

The chain links TRBV9 to TRBJ2-1; 7 nucleotides align to TRBD2. Trimming removed 3 bases from V and 5 bases from J; junction bases left unmatched: 8. The CDR3 runs to 15 residues. Germline loops: CDR1 SGDLS, CDR2 YYNGEE. The CDR3 DNA follows: TGTGCCAGCAGCGGTGGGGCTAGCGGAAACAATGAGCAGTTCTTC. Encoded protein: CASSGGASGNNEQFF.

V usage is TRBV18 and J usage is TRBJ2-7, with 7 bases aligning to TRBD1. Unmatched junction bases numbered 1, after V lost 3 bases and J lost 2 bases. Germline values: CDR1 KGHSH, CDR2 LQKENI. The CDR3 totals 13 residues. CDR3 loop: CASSPQGAYEQYF. The CDR3 bases are TGTGCCAGCTCACCCCAGGGGGCCTACGAGCAGTACTTC.

This clonotype is labeled large. The chain uses TRBV24-1 and TRBJ2-2, with a weak D call TRBD1 (5 bases). The CDR3 consists of 14 residues. Looked up from germline, CDR1 is KGHDR and CDR2 is SFDVKD. V was clipped by 1 base and J by 3 bases, with 5 bases between them. Here the CDR3 reads CATSDFRDTGELFF. The CDR3 region has the DNA TGTGCCACCAGTGATTTCAGGGACACCGGGGAGCTGTTTTTT.

This clonotype has only a few counts. One end of the junction does not line up with germline, which may come from a read error. This chain joins TRBV7-7 and TRBJ2-1; TRBD1 is a possible D gene (6 bases). In germline, CDR1 is SSHAT, CDR2 FNYEAQ (reference sequence). CDR3 length equals 14 residues. The CDR3 protein is CASSLVAGASEQFF. CDR3 sequence (DNA): TGTGCTAGCAGCTTAGTTGCAGGGGCTAGTGAGCAGTTCTTC.

This chain links TRBV7-3 with TRBJ2-1, with TRBD2 identical over 7 bases. V was clipped by 2 bases and J by 7 bases; unmatched bases: 11. The CDR3 runs to 16 residues. Germline V gene data show CDR1 as SGHTA and CDR2 as FQGTGA. The CDR3 sequence is CASSLWGTTQRNEQFF. In nucleotides, the CDR3 is TGTGCCAGCAGCTTATGGGGGACTACCCAAAGGAATGAGCAGTTCTTC.

In the case of this clonotype: The junction shows a germline mismatch at one end, possibly a read error. The V gene is TRBV7-2, the J gene TRBJ2-4; 7 nucleotides align to TRBD1. This CDR3 comprises 16 residues. CDR1 is SGHTA, CDR2 FQGNSA, per germline. DNA for the CDR3: TGTGCCAGCAGCGTTAGGGGGCGCCGAGCCAAAAACATTGAGTACTTC. As protein: CASSVRGRRAKNIEYF.

The genes are TRBV12-3 or TRBV12-4 and TRBJ2-6; D is ambiguous. The CDR3 is 14 amino acids. The germline V and J ends were trimmed by 8 bases and 0 bases, with 8 bases remaining between them. For the CDR3, the DNA is TGTGCCAGCCTCCCTGGCTCTGGGGCCAACGTCCTGACTTTC. Residues: CASLPGSGANVLTF.

Only a few counts were recorded for this clonotype. This chain joins TRBV20-1 and TRBJ1-5; a weak D match, TRBD1 (6 bases). The CDR3 consists of 14 residues. Germline CDR1 and CDR2: DFQATT and SNEGSKA (reference sequence). Trimming removed 4 bases from V and 5 bases from J, with 15 bases in between. In DNA, the CDR3 is TGCAGTGCTAATGGGGGGGCAGGGGATCAGCCCCAGCATTTT. Translating gives CSANGGAGDQPQHF.

Concerning this clonotype itself: Being one base from a much bigger clone, this may be a read error. The chain combines TRBV5-1 with TRBJ1-4; no reliable D call. This CDR3 has 13 amino acids. Trimming pared 2 bases from V and 7 bases from J, leaving 9 bases between. The V gene's germline CDR1 is SGHRS and CDR2 YFSETQ. This CDR3 reads CASSFSECEKLFF. The CDR3 DNA is TGCGCCAGCAGCTTTTCGGAGTGTGAAAAACTGTTTTTT.

To note about this clonotype: A much larger clone differs from this one at a single base, so this may be a read error. The V call is TRBV5-1, the J call TRBJ2-1; 8 positions match TRBD2. There are 16 residues in the CDR3. With V trimmed by 2 bases and J by 5 bases, 9 bases remained unmatched. Germline CDR1 is SGHRS and CDR2 is YFSETQ. Here the CDR3 DNA reads TGCGCCAGCAGCTTAGCCAGCGGGGGCCCCGACAATGAGCAGTTCTTC. Amino acid sequence: CASSLASGGPDNEQFF.

This clonotype rates as large (0.1 to 1%). This chain connects TRBV12-3 or TRBV12-4 to TRBJ1-3; D is uncertain. V was cut by 7 bases and J by 0 bases, with 13 bases left in between. There are 15 residues in the CDR3. The CDR3 nucleotides read TGTGCCAGCAACCGGGAGGCCCTCTCTGGAAACACCATATATTTT. This encodes CASNREALSGNTIYF.

V and J are TRBV18 and TRBJ1-2; D remains ambiguous. The CDR3 has 15 residues. Trimming pared 2 bases from V and 2 bases from J, leaving 12 bases between. Germline CDR1 KGHSH, CDR2 LQKENI. CDR3 protein: CASSPGPDLNYGYTF. The CDR3 region has the DNA TGTGCCAGCTCACCAGGGCCCGACCTAAACTATGGCTACACCTTC.

This rearrangement joins TRBV5-1 to TRBJ2-1; 12 bases are shared with TRBD2. Germline CDR1 is SGHRS and CDR2 is YFSETQ. The V and J ends lost 2 bases and 8 bases, in that order; junction bases with no gene match: 5. This CDR3 has 15 residues. CDR3 sequence reads: CASSLSSGRDHEQFF. The CDR3 nucleotides read TGCGCCAGCAGCTTATCTAGCGGGAGGGACCATGAGCAGTTCTTC.

For this clonotype: With a much larger clone just one base away, this may be a read error. The chain couples TRBV12-3 or TRBV12-4 to TRBJ1-3; D unresolved. This CDR3 spans 15 amino acids. The CDR3 nucleotides are TGTACCAGCAACCGGGAGGCCCTCTCTGGAAACACCATATATTTT. This gives the protein CTSNREALSGNTIYF.

V and J are TRBV12-3 or TRBV12-4 and TRBJ2-2, with D maybe TRBD1 (6 bases). Trimming cost V 4 bases and J 4 bases, with 22 bases left between them. The CDR3 is made up of 18 amino acids. DNA for the CDR3: TGTGCCAGCAGTTCCCCGAGAGGGGGTGTACGGGTCACCGGGGAGCTGTTTTTT. Translating gives CASSSPRGGVRVTGELFF.